These 18 T cell receptor beta chains came from one sample sequenced in a study of CD8 T cells in Susac syndrome. RNA in amounts of roughly 0.5 to 1 ug was reverse transcribed with random hexamers. Each CDR3 protein gets one entry after TCRdb re-called the immunoSEQ multiplex PCR reads with MiXCR. The table records 150,000 to 160,000 distinct CDR3 sequences, about 95% of them present only once. Specimen: CD4+ T cells from PBMCs. The receptors were gathered from a human donor with Susac syndrome.

There are a few counts of this clonotype. The genes are TRBV5-6 and TRBJ2-3, with D maybe TRBD1 (6 bases). CDR3 length: 13 amino acids. The germline CDR1 and CDR2 sequences are SGHDT and YYEEEE. Trimming stripped 0 bases from V and 6 bases from J, with 8 bases between. CDR3 in DNA: TGTGCCAGCAGCTTGGACAGGGTGGATACGCAGTATTTT. This sequence encodes CASSLDRVDTQYF.

The V gene is TRBV29-1, the J gene TRBJ2-5, with D possibly TRBD2 on 7 matching bases. Germline assignment: CDR1 SQVTM and CDR2 ANQGSEA. The CDR3 sequence is 13 residues long. V was cut by 6 bases and J by 3 bases, with 14 bases left in between. CDR3 amino acids: CSVGGGVEETQYF. The CDR3 DNA is TGCAGCGTCGGAGGGGGGGTAGAAGAGACCCAGTACTTC.

The J gene is TRBJ2-3, the V gene TRBV20-1; a weak D match, TRBD2 (5 bases). Between the trimmed V and J ends, which lost 6 bases and 3 bases, there was a span of 19 bases. The CDR3 has 15 amino acids. Per germline, CDR1 DFQATT and CDR2 SNEGSKA (reference sequence). In nucleotides, the CDR3 is TGCAGTGCCGTGGGTGAAAGAGGGAAGACAGATACGCAGTATTTT. Translating it yields CSAVGERGKTDTQYF.

V usage is TRBV6-5 and J usage is TRBJ2-3; the match to TRBD2 covers 8 bases. The CDR3 is made up of 15 amino acids. The germline gives CDR1 MNHEY, CDR2 SVGAGI. Losses at the gene ends were 6 bases for V and 2 bases for J; bases not matched to a gene: 7. The CDR3 is CASSPGTRPTDTQYF. The CDR3 DNA reads TGTGCCAGCAGCCCCGGGACTAGGCCCACAGATACGCAGTATTTT.

The chain combines TRBV29-1 with TRBJ1-1; tentative D call: TRBD1 (5 bases). With 2 bases removed from V and 1 base from J, the gap between germline ends came to 14 bases. The CDR3 contains 15 residues. Germline values: CDR1 SQVTM, CDR2 ANQGSEA. The CDR3 protein is CSVESGTEKNTEAFF. The CDR3 coding sequence is TGCAGCGTTGAATCCGGGACGGAGAAGAACACTGAAGCTTTCTTT.

This chain links TRBV10-3 with TRBJ1-6, with 8 bases fitting TRBD1. Germline V CDR1 and CDR2: ENHRY, SYGVKD. The CDR3 is 14 amino acids. Unmatched junction bases numbered 4, after V lost 6 bases and J lost 6 bases. The CDR3 DNA reads TGTGCCATCAGCGACGACAGGGGTAATTCACCCCTCCACTTT. It is translated as CAISDDRGNSPLHF.

V gene TRBV25-1 combines with J gene TRBJ1-6, with D uncertain. From germline, CDR1 is MGHDK and CDR2 SYGVNS. The CDR3 consists of 14 residues. Trimming removed 2 bases from V and 9 bases from J, with 11 bases in between. CDR3 sequence: CASSETQGRSPLHF. CDR3 nucleotide sequence: TGTGCCAGCAGTGAAACTCAAGGGCGTTCACCCCTCCACTTT.

CDR3 protein: CASSPVFGPQMETQYF. The CDR3 DNA reads as TGTGCCAGCAGCCCCGTATTCGGGCCACAGATGGAGACCCAGTACTTC. The chain links TRBV7-8 to TRBJ2-5; no clear D gene. The CDR3 has 16 residues. CDR1 is SGHVS and CDR2 is FQNEAQ in the germline V gene. V was clipped by 5 bases and J by 5 bases, with 21 bases between them.

This clonotype is a singleton in its sample. The V gene is TRBV15, the J gene TRBJ1-1; D may be TRBD1 (5 bases). This CDR3 has 15 amino acids. Germline V CDR1 and CDR2: LNHNV, YYDKDF (reference sequence). V was pared by 5 bases and J by 0 bases, with 13 bases between. CDR3 loop: CATSLPGRMNTEAFF. Here the CDR3 DNA reads TGTGCCACCAGCCTTCCGGGACGGATGAACACTGAAGCTTTCTTT.

The chain employs TRBV2 and TRBJ2-2; D gene unclear. The CDR3 covers 14 residues. Between the trimmed V and J ends, which lost 2 bases and 0 bases, there was a span of 4 bases. Germline values: CDR1 SNHLY, CDR2 FYNNEI. The CDR3 DNA reads as TGTGCCAGCAGTGAACTAGCGAACACCGGGGAGCTGTTTTTT. This gives the protein CASSELANTGELFF.

The sample holds one count of this clonotype. V gene TRBV9 combines with J gene TRBJ2-2; TRBD1 matches at 10 bases. The germline V gene has CDR1 SGDLS and CDR2 YYNGEE. The CDR3 covers 15 residues. V dropped 7 bases and J dropped 3; count of bases not matched to a gene: 6. The CDR3 region is CASAPGQGYTGELFF. CDR3 nucleotide sequence: TGTGCCAGCGCCCCGGGACAGGGGTACACCGGGGAGCTGTTTTTT.

The chain uses TRBV20-1 and TRBJ2-5, with 8 bases fitting TRBD2. This CDR3 spans 14 amino acids. Per the germline V gene, CDR1 is DFQATT and CDR2 is SNEGSKA (reference sequence). J gave up 4 bases and V 5 bases, and 9 bases lay outside the gene matches. This CDR3 reads CSAWTGGQLETQYF. Written as DNA, the CDR3 is TGCAGTGCTTGGACGGGGGGGCAGTTAGAGACCCAGTACTTC.

The rearrangement uses TRBV12-3 or TRBV12-4 and TRBJ1-6, with no clear D. V was cut by 3 bases and J by 0 bases, with 6 bases left in between. The CDR3 spans 15 residues. Written as DNA, the CDR3 is TGTGCCAGCAGTTTCGGCAGCTCCTATAATTCACCCCTCCACTTT. Its protein product is CASSFGSSYNSPLHF.

The CDR3 region is CATSREVTEAFF. The CDR3, as DNA: TGTGCCACCAGCAGAGAGGTTACTGAAGCTTTCTTT. The rearrangement joins TRBV15 to TRBJ1-1, with D uncertain. Trimming removed 0 bases from V and 5 bases from J, with 4 bases in between. This CDR3 spans 12 amino acids. The germline V gene has CDR1 LNHNV and CDR2 YYDKDF (reference sequence).

The CDR3 loop reads CSVVWGGLPDGYTF. For the CDR3, the DNA is TGCAGCGTTGTCTGGGGGGGACTTCCAGATGGCTACACCTTC. The genes are TRBV29-1 and TRBJ1-2, with D maybe TRBD1 (5 bases). There are 14 residues in the CDR3. Trimming removed 4 bases at V and 6 bases at J, with 18 bases between. Germline V gives CDR1 SQVTM, CDR2 ANQGSEA. Together with reference TRBV29-1 and TRBJ1-2, the CDR3 gives the full variable domain: SAVISQKPSRDICQRGTSLTIQCQVDSQVTMMFWYRQQPGQSLTLIATANQGSEATYESGFVIDKFPISRPNLTFSTLTVSNMSPEDSSIYLCSVVWGGLPDGYTFGSGTRLTVV.

CDR3 sequence reads: CSVEGPSRGGTQYF. The CDR3 DNA is TGCAGCGTTGAGGGTCCGAGCAGGGGAGGTACGCAGTATTTT. The chain employs TRBV29-1 and TRBJ2-3, with D perhaps assigned TRBD1 or TRBD2 (6 bases each). Trimming shortened V by 3 bases and J by 8 bases, and 18 bases separated the two germline ends. This CDR3 has 14 amino acids. Germline-derived CDR1 and CDR2 are SQVTM and ANQGSEA.

The chain joins TRBV20-1 to TRBJ2-7; 7 bases match TRBD1. The CDR3 sequence is 13 residues long. V gave up 3 bases and J gave up 2 bases; unmatched junction bases: 4. The germline CDR1 and CDR2 sequences are DFQATT and SNEGSKA (reference sequence). The CDR3 coding sequence is TGCAGTGCTAGGACGACAGGGACCTACGAGCAGTACTTC. This gives the protein CSARTTGTYEQYF.

The chain combines TRBV4-2 with TRBJ1-6, with 7 bases aligning to TRBD1. This CDR3 contains 15 residues. Germline V gene sequence: CDR1 LGHNA, CDR2 YNFKEQ. Trimming at V came to 4 bases and at J to 3 bases, leaving 3 bases not matched to a gene. The chain's CDR3 is CASSRDRDYNSPLHF. The CDR3 bases are TGTGCCAGCAGCCGTGACAGGGACTATAATTCACCCCTCCACTTT.